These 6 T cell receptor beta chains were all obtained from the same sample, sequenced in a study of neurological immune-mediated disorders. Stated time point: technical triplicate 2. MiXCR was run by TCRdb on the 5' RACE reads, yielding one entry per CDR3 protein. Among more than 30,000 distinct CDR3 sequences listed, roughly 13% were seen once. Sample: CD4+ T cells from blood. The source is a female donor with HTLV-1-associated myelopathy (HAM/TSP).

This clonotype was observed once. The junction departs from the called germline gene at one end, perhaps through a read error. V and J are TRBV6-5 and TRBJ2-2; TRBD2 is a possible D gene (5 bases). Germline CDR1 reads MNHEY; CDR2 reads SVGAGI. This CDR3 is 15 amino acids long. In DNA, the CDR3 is TGTGCCATCAGTTTCTTTCCTAAGCGCACCGGGGAACTGTTTTTT. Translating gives CAISFFPKRTGELFF.

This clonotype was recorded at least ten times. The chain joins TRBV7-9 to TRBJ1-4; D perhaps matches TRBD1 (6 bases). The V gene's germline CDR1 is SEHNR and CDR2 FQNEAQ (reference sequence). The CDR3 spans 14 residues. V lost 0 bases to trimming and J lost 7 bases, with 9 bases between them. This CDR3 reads CASSLARGAEKLFF. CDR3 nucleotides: TGTGCCAGCAGCTTAGCCAGGGGTGCTGAAAAACTGTTTTTT.

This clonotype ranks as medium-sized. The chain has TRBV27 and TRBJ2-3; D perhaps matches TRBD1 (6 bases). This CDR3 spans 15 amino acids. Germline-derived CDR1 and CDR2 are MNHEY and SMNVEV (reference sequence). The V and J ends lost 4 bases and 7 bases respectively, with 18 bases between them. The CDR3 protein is CASSSTGWGSYTQYF. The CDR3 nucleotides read TGTGCCAGCAGTTCCACAGGGTGGGGCAGCTATACGCAGTATTTT.

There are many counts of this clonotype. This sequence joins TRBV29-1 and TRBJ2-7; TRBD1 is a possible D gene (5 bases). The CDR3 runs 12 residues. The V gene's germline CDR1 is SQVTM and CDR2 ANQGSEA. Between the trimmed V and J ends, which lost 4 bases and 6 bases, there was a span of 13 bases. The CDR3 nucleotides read TGCAGCGTTGCCCAGGGTTTCTCCGAGCAGTACTTC. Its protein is CSVAQGFSEQYF.

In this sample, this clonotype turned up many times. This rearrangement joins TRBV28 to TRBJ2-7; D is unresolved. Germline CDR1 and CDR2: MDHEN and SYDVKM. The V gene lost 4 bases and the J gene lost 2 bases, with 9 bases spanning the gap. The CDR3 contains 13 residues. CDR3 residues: CASSSEPPYEQYF. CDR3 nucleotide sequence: TGTGCCAGCAGTTCGGAGCCACCCTACGAGCAGTACTTC. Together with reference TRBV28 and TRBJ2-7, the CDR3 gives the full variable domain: DVKVTQSSRYLVKRTGEKVFLECVQDMDHENMFWYRQDPGLGLRLIYFSYDVKMKEKGDIPEGYSVSREKKERFSLILESASTNQTSMYLCASSSEPPYEQYFGPGTRLTVT.

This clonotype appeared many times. The CDR3 coding sequence is TGTGCCAGCAGGCGGGACAGACGGTATGGCTACACCTTC. This encodes CASRRDRRYGYTF. The chain employs TRBV11-2 and TRBJ1-2, with 7 positions matching TRBD1. This CDR3 region has 13 residues. V was pared by 6 bases and J by 5 bases, with 6 bases of the junction left unmatched. From germline, CDR1 is SGHAT and CDR2 FQNNGV.